This T cell receptor (beta chain) was found in a study of CD8+ T cells in alopecia areata. Between the trimmed V and J ends, which lost 0 bases and 2 bases, there was a span of 8 bases. Germline V lookup: CDR1 LGHNA, CDR2 YSLEER. The CDR3 consists of 16 residues. Extracted RNA was reverse transcribed, and the resulting cDNA served as sequencing template. Repertoires were generated with immunoSEQ multiplex PCR, while TCRdb's copy carries only in-frame clones and drops some. The sample shows 100,000 to 150,000 clones, around 50% of them seen only once. The study's findings and limits: More clonal than normal scalp was lesional scalp, particularly alopecia totalis/universalis.

In its sample, this clone was seen many times. The target antigen is unknown. The clonotype comes from a human donor with alopecia areata. Sequenced input: NKG2D-low CD8+ T cells sorted from blood. V is TRBV4-3 and J is TRBJ2-6, with D possibly matching TRBD1 (6 bases). CDR3: CASSQDGTTGANVLTF. CDR3 DNA sequence: TGCGCCAGCAGCCAAGATGGGACAACTGGGGCCAACGTCCTGACTTTC.